This T cell receptor beta chain was documented in a study of a mutant IDH1 vaccine in newly diagnosed glioma. Data came from immunoSEQ multiplex PCR; TCRdb stores just in-frame clones and leaves some out. The sample has tens of thousands of clones; approximately 86% are singletons. Trimming took off 0 bases at V and 4 bases at J, with 10 bases between the two ends. Germline V gene sequence: CDR1 SGDLS, CDR2 YYNGEE. CDR3 size: 14 residues. Time point noted: week 35, safety follow-up. Doses consisted of 300 ug of mutant IDH1 20-mer peptide each, paired with topical imiquimod. The astrocytomas were IDH1-mutant, ATRX-negative, and WHO grade 3 or 4. Details on this clone: Its cognate antigen is unknown.

Sample: PBMCs, taken from a glioma patient whose treatment included an IDH1 peptide vaccine. The receptor was isolated from a man aged 30 to 45 with glioma. This chain links TRBV9 with TRBJ1-2, with unresolved D. CDR3 DNA sequence: TGTGCCAGCAGCGTAGAGAGGGAGGGCTATGGCTACACCTTC. Its protein is CASSVEREGYGYTF.